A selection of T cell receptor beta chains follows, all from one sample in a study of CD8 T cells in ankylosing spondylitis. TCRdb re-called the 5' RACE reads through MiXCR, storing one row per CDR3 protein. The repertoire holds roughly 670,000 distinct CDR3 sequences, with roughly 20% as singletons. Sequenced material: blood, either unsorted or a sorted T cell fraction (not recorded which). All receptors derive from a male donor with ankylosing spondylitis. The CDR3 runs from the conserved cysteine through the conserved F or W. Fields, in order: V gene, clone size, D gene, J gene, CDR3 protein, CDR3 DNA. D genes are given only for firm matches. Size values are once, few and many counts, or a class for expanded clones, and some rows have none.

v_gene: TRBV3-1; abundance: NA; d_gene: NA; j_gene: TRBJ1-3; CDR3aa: CASSPNIGGSGNTIYF; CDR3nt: TGTGCCAGCAGCCCCAACATAGGGGGATCTGGAAACACCATATATTTT
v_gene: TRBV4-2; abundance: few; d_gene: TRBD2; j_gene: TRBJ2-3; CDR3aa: CASSSRLSGRLDTQYF; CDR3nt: TGTGCCAGCAGCTCCCGACTGAGCGGGAGATTAGATACGCAGTATTTT
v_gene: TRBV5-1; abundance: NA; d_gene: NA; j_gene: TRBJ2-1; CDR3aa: CASSFTGSSYNEQFF; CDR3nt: TGCGCCAGCAGCTTTACAGGGAGCTCCTACAATGAGCAGTTCTTC
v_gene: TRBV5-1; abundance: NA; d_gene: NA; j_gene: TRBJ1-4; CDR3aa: CASSWGGTNEKLFF; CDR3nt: TGCGCCAGCAGCTGGGGTGGAACTAATGAAAAACTGTTTTTT
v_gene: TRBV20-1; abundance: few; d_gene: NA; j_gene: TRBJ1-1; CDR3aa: CSAIGTDNTEAFF; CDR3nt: TGCAGTGCGATAGGGACGGACAACACTGAAGCTTTCTTT
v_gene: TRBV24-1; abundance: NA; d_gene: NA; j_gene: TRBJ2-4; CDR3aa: CATSDGPPKNIQYF; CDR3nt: TGTGCCACCAGTGATGGCCCCCCCAAAAACATTCAGTACTTC
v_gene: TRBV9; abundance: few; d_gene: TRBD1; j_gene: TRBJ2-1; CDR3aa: CASSGGQGPYNEQFF; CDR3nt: TGTGCCAGCAGCGGGGGACAGGGCCCTTACAATGAGCAGTTCTTC
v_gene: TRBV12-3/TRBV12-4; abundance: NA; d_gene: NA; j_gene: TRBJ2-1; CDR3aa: CASSSGLALGDEQFF; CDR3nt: TGTGCCAGCAGTTCGGGACTGGCCCTTGGGGATGAGCAGTTCTTC
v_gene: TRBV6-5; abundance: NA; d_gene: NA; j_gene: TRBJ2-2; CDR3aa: CASSYQANTGELFF; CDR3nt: TGTGCCAGCAGTTACCAAGCGAACACCGGGGAGCTGTTTTTT
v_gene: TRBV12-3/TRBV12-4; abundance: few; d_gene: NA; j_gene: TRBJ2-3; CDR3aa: CASSLGLQPDTQYF; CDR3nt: TGTGCCAGCAGTTTAGGGCTACAACCAGATACGCAGTATTTT